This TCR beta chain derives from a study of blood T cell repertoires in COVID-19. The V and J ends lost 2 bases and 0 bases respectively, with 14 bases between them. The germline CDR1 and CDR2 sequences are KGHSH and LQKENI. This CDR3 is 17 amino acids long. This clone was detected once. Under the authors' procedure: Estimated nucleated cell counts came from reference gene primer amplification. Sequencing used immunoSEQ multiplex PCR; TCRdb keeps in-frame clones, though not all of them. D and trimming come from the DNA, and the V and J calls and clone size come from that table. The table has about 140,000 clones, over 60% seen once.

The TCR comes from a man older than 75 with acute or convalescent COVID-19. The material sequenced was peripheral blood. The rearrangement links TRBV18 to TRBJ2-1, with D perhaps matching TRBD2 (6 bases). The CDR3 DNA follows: TGTGCCAGCTCACCAGGTGTCGCGGGGCGCTCCTACAATGAGCAGTTCTTC. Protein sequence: CASSPGVAGRSYNEQFF.